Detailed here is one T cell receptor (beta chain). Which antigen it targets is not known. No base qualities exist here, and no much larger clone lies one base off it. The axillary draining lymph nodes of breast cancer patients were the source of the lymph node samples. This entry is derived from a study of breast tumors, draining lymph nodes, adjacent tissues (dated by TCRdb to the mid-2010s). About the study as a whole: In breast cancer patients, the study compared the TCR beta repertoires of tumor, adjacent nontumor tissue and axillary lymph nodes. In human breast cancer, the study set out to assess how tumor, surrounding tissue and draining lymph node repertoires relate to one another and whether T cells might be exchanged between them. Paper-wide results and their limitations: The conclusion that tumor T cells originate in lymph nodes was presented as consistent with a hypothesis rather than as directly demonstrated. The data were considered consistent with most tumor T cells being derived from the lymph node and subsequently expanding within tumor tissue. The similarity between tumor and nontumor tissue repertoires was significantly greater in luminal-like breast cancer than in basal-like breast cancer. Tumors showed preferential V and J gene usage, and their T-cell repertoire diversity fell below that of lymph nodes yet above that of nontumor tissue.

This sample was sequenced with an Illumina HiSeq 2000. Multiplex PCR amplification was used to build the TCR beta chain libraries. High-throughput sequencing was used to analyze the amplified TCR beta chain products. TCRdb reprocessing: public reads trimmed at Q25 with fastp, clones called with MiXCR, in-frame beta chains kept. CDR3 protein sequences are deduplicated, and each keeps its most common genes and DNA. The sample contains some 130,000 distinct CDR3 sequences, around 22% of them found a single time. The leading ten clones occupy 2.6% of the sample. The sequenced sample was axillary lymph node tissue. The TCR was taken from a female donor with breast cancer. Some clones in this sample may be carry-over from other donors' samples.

The CDR3 corresponds to CASSLRREFPYEQYF. In nucleotides, the sequence is TGTGCCAGCAGTTTACGGCGGGAGTTCCCGTACGAGCAGTACTTC. The rearranged chain carries TRBV27 and TRBJ2-7; TRBD2 matches 7 bases in the middle. V is trimmed back by 2 bases and J by 4 bases, and the junction contains 8 bases that no gene match accounts for. The cysteine opens and the phenylalanine closes a CDR3 of 15 amino acids. The sequence is cut down to CDR3 DNA, 45 bases in frame from base 1. CDR1 and CDR2 are read off the germline V gene (reference sequence) as MNHEY and SMNVEV.